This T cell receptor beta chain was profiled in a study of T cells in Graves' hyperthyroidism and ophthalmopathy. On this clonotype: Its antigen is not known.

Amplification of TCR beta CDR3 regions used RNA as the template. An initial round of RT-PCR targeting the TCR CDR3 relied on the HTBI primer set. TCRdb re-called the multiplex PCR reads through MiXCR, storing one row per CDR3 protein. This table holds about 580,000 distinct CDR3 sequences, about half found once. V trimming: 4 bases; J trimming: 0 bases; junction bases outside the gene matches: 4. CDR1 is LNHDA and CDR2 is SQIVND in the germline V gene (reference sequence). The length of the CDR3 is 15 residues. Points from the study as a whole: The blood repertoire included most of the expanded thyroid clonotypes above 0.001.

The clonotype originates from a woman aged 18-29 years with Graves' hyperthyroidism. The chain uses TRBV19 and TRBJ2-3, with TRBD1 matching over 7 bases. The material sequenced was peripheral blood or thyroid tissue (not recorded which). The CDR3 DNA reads TGTGCCAGTAGTACGCCGGGACAGAGCACAGATACGCAGTATTTT. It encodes CASSTPGQSTDTQYF.